This entry features one T cell receptor (beta chain) sequence. Other DNA sequences of this sample code for an identical CDR3. This record belongs to a study of shared clonotypes between healthy human individuals. The naive CD8 population came from CD45RO-negative cells selected for CCR7, without terminally differentiated effector memory CD45RA+ cells. The CDR3 loop spans 12 amino acids. Per the germline V gene, CDR1 is MNHNY and CDR2 is SVGAGI (reference sequence). Trimming removed 2 bases at V and 5 bases at J, with 6 bases between. Clones were read by immunoSEQ multiplex PCR, and TCRdb kept only the in-frame ones, dropping some. Among around 1,900,000 clones listed, approximately 92% were seen once.

The rearrangement links TRBV6-6 to TRBJ1-1, with D hard to call. The source is a man younger than 35 in good health. Some clones in this sample may be carry-over from other donors' samples. The sequenced sample was naive CD8+ T cells from PBMCs. The DNA for the CDR3 is TGTGCCAGCAGTTACGTTGGTACTGAAGCTTTCTTT. This gives the protein CASSYVGTEAFF.